These 7 T cell receptor beta chains came from one sample sequenced in a study of cytomegalovirus exposure and HLA in healthy donors. Vbeta (60) and Jbeta (13) primers were used in the PCR. The method was immunoSEQ multiplex PCR; TCRdb's version includes in-frame clones alone and lacks a portion of them. The sample includes 150,000 to 200,000 clones, roughly 80% of them seen just once. Sequences were obtained from PBMCs. The source of these receptors is a female donor in good health and CMV-seronegative.

This sequence joins TRBV28 and TRBJ2-2; the D gene is possibly TRBD1 (5 bases). Germline values: CDR1 MDHEN, CDR2 SYDVKM. V lost 2 bases and J 3 bases, leaving 13 bases between the germline ends. The CDR3 extends over 16 amino acids. In DNA, the CDR3 is TGTGCCAGCAGTTTAGCTCAGGGATCTTACACCGGGGAGCTGTTTTTT. Its protein is CASSLAQGSYTGELFF. The full variable domain, rest sourced from reference TRBV28 and TRBJ2-2, is DVKVTQSSRYLVKRTGEKVFLECVQDMDHENMFWYRQDPGLGLRLIYFSYDVKMKEKGDIPEGYSVSREKKERFSLILESASTNQTSMYLCASSLAQGSYTGELFFGEGSRLTVL.

Concerning this clone: This same CDR3 is encoded by further DNA sequences in the sample. The chain is built from TRBV19 and TRBJ2-7; 8 nucleotides align to TRBD1. The germline V gene encodes CDR1 LNHDA and CDR2 SQIVND (reference sequence). The CDR3 runs to 13 residues. V was pared by 8 bases and J by 3 bases, with 6 bases of the junction left unmatched. The CDR3 protein is CASSPGTGYEQYF. The CDR3 DNA reads as TGTGCCAGTTCCCCCGGGACAGGCTACGAGCAGTACTTC.

CDR3 in DNA: TGTGCCAGCTCTCTCGACGGACTATGGGGCACTGAAGCTTTCTTT. Translation gives CASSLDGLWGTEAFF. This rearrangement joins TRBV18 to TRBJ1-1; D unclear. The CDR3 sequence is 15 residues long. The V gene's germline CDR1 is KGHSH and CDR2 LQKENI. V gave up 6 bases and J gave up 4 bases, with 18 bases separating them.

The chain links TRBV28 to TRBJ2-7, with 9 bases matching TRBD1. The V and J ends lost 5 bases and 6 bases, in that order; junction bases with no gene match: 2. The CDR3 sequence is 12 residues long. Per the germline V gene, CDR1 is MDHEN and CDR2 is SYDVKM. The CDR3 region has the DNA TGTGCCAGCAGTAGGACAGGGGTCGAGCAGTACTTC. Amino acids: CASSRTGVEQYF.

This clone has just one count. The junction differs from germline at one of its ends, possibly a read error. The V call is TRBV7-9, the J call TRBJ2-1; D ambiguous. The CDR3 extends over 15 amino acids. Germline assignment: CDR1 SEHNR and CDR2 FQNEAQ (reference sequence). As DNA, the CDR3 is TGTGTCAGCAGTCCCCTCGACAAAACCTACAATGAGCAGTTCTTC. Its protein product is CVSSPLDKTYNEQFF. The entire variable domain, with the rest obtained from reference TRBV7-9 and TRBJ2-1, is as follows: DTGVSQNPRHKITKRGQNVTFRCDPISEHNRLYWYRQTLGQGPEFLTYFQNEAQLEKSRLLSDRFSAERPKGSFSTLEIQRTEQGDSAMYLCVSSPLDKTYNEQFFGPGTRLTVL.

In its sample, this clone was seen once. The rearrangement uses TRBV7-7 and TRBJ2-1; 15 positions match TRBD2. V was pared by 5 bases and J by 8 bases, with 4 bases of the junction left unmatched. The CDR3 has 15 amino acids. Germline assignment: CDR1 SSHAT and CDR2 FNYEAQ (reference sequence). The CDR3 here is CASSPGLAGGYEQFF. CDR3 coding DNA: TGTGCCAGCAGCCCCGGACTAGCGGGGGGGTATGAGCAGTTCTTC. Supplemented by reference TRBV7-7 and TRBJ2-1, the full variable domain reads GAGVSQSPRYKVTKRGQDVTLRCDPISSHATLYWYQQALGQGPEFLTYFNYEAQPDKSGLPSDRFSAERPEGSISTLTIQRTEQRDSAMYRCASSPGLAGGYEQFFGPGTRLTVL.

The rearrangement links TRBV5-8 to TRBJ2-5, with 13 bases lining up with TRBD2. The CDR3 is 17 amino acids. Germline V gene sequence: CDR1 SGHTS, CDR2 YDEGEE. V was pared by 0 bases and J by 0 bases, with 2 bases of the junction left unmatched. The CDR3 bases are TGTGCCAGCAGCTTGGAGGGACTAGCGGGAAACCAAGAGACCCAGTACTTC. Translating it yields CASSLEGLAGNQETQYF.